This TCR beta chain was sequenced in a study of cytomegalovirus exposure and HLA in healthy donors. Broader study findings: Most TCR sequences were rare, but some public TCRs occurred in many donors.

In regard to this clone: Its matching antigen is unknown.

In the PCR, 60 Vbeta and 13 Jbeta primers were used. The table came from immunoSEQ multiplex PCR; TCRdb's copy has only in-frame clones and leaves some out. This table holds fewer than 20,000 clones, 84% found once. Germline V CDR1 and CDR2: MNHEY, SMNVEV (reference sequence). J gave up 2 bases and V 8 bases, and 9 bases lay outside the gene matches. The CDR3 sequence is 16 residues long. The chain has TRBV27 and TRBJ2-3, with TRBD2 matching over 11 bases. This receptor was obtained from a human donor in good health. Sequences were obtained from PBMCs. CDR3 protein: CASCKLAGGLTDTQYF. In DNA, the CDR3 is TGTGCCAGCTGTAAGCTAGCGGGAGGACTCACAGATACGCAGTATTTT.